Listed below are T cell receptor beta chains from one sample, sequenced in a study of B cell selection in AIRE deficiency. Method: immunoSEQ multiplex PCR; TCRdb's copy keeps in-frame clones and lacks some. The sample lists roughly 24,000 clones, around 96% occurring once. Sequenced sample: CD4+CD127+ conventional T cells sorted from PBMCs. The receptors here all came from a human donor in good health. Both conserved end residues are part of each CDR3.

j_call cdr3_length v_call cdr3_aa
TRBJ2-7 13 TRBV7-2 CASSWGLSYEQYF
TRBJ2-7 13 TRBV29-1 CSVGTGVWNEQYF
TRBJ2-3 14 TRBV13 CASRSLLAGGPQYF
TRBJ2-5 15 TRBV2 CASSVEAGGQETQYF
TRBJ1-1 12 TRBV9 CAIRPENTEAFF
TRBJ1-2 13 TRBV5-1 CASSLEGYYGYTF
TRBJ1-3 13 TRBV29-1 CSVEGSSGNTIYF
TRBJ2-2 14 TRBV6-1 CASSEEADTGELFF
TRBJ1-3 15 TRBV11-2 CASSLNLNSGNTIYF
TRBJ1-1 15 TRBV19 CASSQAGVYGTEAFF
TRBJ2-7 15 TRBV18 CASSSDRDFGYEQYF
TRBJ2-5 15 TRBV5-1 CASRGTGSIQETQYF
TRBJ2-3 14 TRBV2 CASRNGVNTDTQYF
TRBJ2-3 15 TRBV14 CASSQVSGAADTQYF
TRBJ1-5 15 TRBV2 CASSDSWTGDQPQHF
TRBJ1-1 13 TRBV9 CASSASMNTEAFF
TRBJ2-7 12 TRBV7-2 CASSLFRREQYF
TRBJ2-1 15 TRBV7-9 CASSLVGQGVNEQFF
TRBJ2-1 16 TRBV7-9 CASSLVGSGAYNEQFF
TRBJ1-3 14 TRBV9 CASSVGTGRNTIYF
TRBJ1-2 12 TRBV18 CASSPRGYGHTF
TRBJ1-2 14 TRBV10-3 CAIMTGKANYGYTF
TRBJ1-1 16 TRBV14 CASSRRGAGINTEAFF
TRBJ1-1 15 TRBV6-5 CASKTDGRRNTEAFF
TRBJ2-6 14 TRBV5-8 CASRALSGANVLTF
TRBJ2-4 16 TRBV28 CASSSPGQGAKNIQYF
TRBJ1-2 14 TRBV2 CASSELEAYYGYTF
TRBJ2-5 14 TRBV9 CASSVGGLQETQYF
TRBJ1-3 17 TRBV5-5 CASSLAGQGRSGNTIYF
TRBJ2-7 15 TRBV10-1 CASSERTGRSYEQYF
TRBJ2-7 12 TRBV6-5 CASSYTGNEQYF
TRBJ2-1 15 TRBV7-2 CASSLLAGEVNEQFF
TRBJ2-2 14 TRBV5-1 CASSFVPNTGELFF
TRBJ2-5 18 TRBV9 CASSARGQGILHQETQYF
TRBJ2-5 14 TRBV27 CATSRTGLIETQYF
TRBJ2-1 14 TRBV10-3 CATRDGGLNNEQFF
TRBJ1-1 15 TRBV5-6 CASSFRTGAGTEAFF
TRBJ2-7 18 TRBV18 CASSHGQNQLARGYEQYF
TRBJ2-1 17 TRBV5-4 CASSLAGGGRIMHEQFF
TRBJ2-3 16 TRBV19 CASSMTRALQGDTQYF
TRBJ2-3 14 TRBV2 CASSDGLLTDTQYF
TRBJ1-6 15 TRBV28 CASSSHQGAYSPLHF